The 12 T cell receptor beta chains given below trace back to one sample, sequenced in a study of identical twins. Using its own MiXCR run on the 5' RACE reads, TCRdb lists one record per CDR3 protein. Here the sample spans a few hundred thousand distinct CDR3 sequences, 7.5% to 10% being singletons. This same sample was also taken into another study, of yellow fever vaccine responses in identical twins.

Sequenced material: PBMCs. The receptors come from a woman between 18 and 30 years old in good health.

The chain carries TRBV20-1 and TRBJ2-1; 7 nucleotides agree with TRBD2. Per the germline V gene, CDR1 is DFQATT and CDR2 is SNEGSKA (reference sequence). This CDR3 has 14 amino acids. CDR3 coding DNA: TGCAGCGCCCCGTCGGGGGGACCTTACAATGAGCAGTTCTTC. Amino acids: CSAPSGGPYNEQFF.

The sample holds a few counts of this clonotype. The rearrangement links TRBV4-2 to TRBJ2-2, with 8 bases matching TRBD2. With V trimmed by 0 bases and J by 6 bases, 6 bases remained unmatched. CDR3 length: 16 residues. Germline V CDR1 and CDR2: LGHNA, YNFKEQ. The CDR3 is CASSQDAVGGAGELFF. Here the CDR3 DNA reads TGTGCCAGCAGCCAAGATGCGGTCGGGGGGGCCGGGGAGCTGTTTTTT.

The chain carries TRBV19 and TRBJ2-1; perhaps TRBD2 as D (5 bases). The CDR3 covers 11 residues. Trimming took 10 bases from V and 6 from J, leaving 10 bases between them. CDR1 is LNHDA, CDR2 SQIVND, per germline (reference sequence). CDR3 sequence reads: CAIAGGNEQFF. For the CDR3, the DNA is TGTGCCATTGCGGGCGGCAATGAGCAGTTCTTC. The full variable domain, rest sourced from reference TRBV19 and TRBJ2-1, is DGGITQSPKYLFRKEGQNVTLSCEQNLNHDAMYWYRQDPGQGLRLIYYSQIVNDFQKGDIAEGYSVSREKKESFPLTVTSAQKNPTAFYLCAIAGGNEQFFGPGTRLTVL.

This chain uses TRBV20-1 with TRBJ2-2, with D perhaps TRBD2 (5 bases). The length of the CDR3 is 15 residues. V lost 5 bases and J lost 2, with 15 bases in between. Germline-derived CDR1 and CDR2 are DFQATT and SNEGSKA (reference sequence). The CDR3 sequence is CSAQAVPINTGELFF. DNA for the CDR3: TGCAGTGCTCAAGCGGTCCCTATTAACACCGGGGAGCTGTTTTTT.

This clonotype was detected many times. This chain joins TRBV3-1 and TRBJ2-5, with 7 bases aligning to TRBD2. CDR3 size: 17 residues. Trimming removed 0 bases from V and 5 bases from J; junction bases left unmatched: 12. Germline CDR1 is LGHDT and CDR2 is YNNKEL (reference sequence). The CDR3 protein is CASSQDRLAGVRETQYF. CDR3 nucleotides: TGTGCCAGCAGCCAAGATCGTCTCGCGGGAGTACGGGAGACCCAGTACTTC.

This clonotype was counted a few times. The chain carries TRBV4-3 and TRBJ2-7; D gene unclear. Germline V gene lookup returns CDR1 LGHNA and CDR2 YSLEER. The CDR3 is made up of 17 amino acids. The germline V and J ends were trimmed by 0 bases and 0 bases, with 15 bases remaining between them. The CDR3 protein is CASSQDRSGHYSYEQYF. CDR3 DNA sequence: TGCGCCAGCAGCCAAGATCGATCGGGCCACTACTCCTACGAGCAGTACTTC.

This clonotype was picked up many times. V usage is TRBV12-3 or TRBV12-4 and J usage is TRBJ2-5; D remains ambiguous. Trimming stripped 8 bases from V and 5 bases from J, with 15 bases between. There are 13 residues in the CDR3. The CDR3: CASALWDGETQYF. As DNA, the CDR3 is TGTGCCAGCGCCTTGTGGGATGGGGAGACCCAGTACTTC.

This clonotype came up a few times. The chain links TRBV20-1 to TRBJ2-7, with D possibly TRBD2 on 5 matching bases. The germline V gene has CDR1 DFQATT and CDR2 SNEGSKA (reference sequence). This CDR3 spans 12 amino acids. With 2 bases removed from V and 4 bases from J, the gap between germline ends came to 9 bases. The CDR3 spells CSARFEGYEQYF. CDR3 DNA: TGCAGTGCTAGATTCGAGGGTTACGAGCAGTACTTC.

The rearrangement joins TRBV4-3 to TRBJ2-3; 7 nucleotides line up with TRBD2. The CDR3 runs 17 residues. Unmatched junction bases numbered 13, after V lost 1 base and J lost 6 bases. CDR1 and CDR2 from the germline V gene are LGHNA and YSLEER. CDR3 loop: CASSQGPSGSPRDTQYF. The DNA of the CDR3 is TGCGCCAGCAGCCAAGGACCTAGCGGAAGCCCTCGGGATACGCAGTATTTT.

The chain employs TRBV29-1 and TRBJ2-1, with 7 bases that match TRBD1. V lost 8 bases to trimming and J lost 9 bases; unmatched junction nucleotides: 13. Germline CDR1 SQVTM, CDR2 ANQGSEA. There are 13 residues in the CDR3. In DNA, the CDR3 is TGCAGCTTGCAGGGGGAAGACACAATTGAGCAGTTCTTC. Translated: CSLQGEDTIEQFF.

This clonotype was observed a handful of times. The chain is built from TRBV20-1 and TRBJ2-1; TRBD1 aligns across 8 bases. The germline gives CDR1 DFQATT, CDR2 SNEGSKA (reference sequence). The CDR3 runs 13 residues. The ends lost 1 base at V and 4 bases at J; junction bases unmatched: 0. The CDR3 sequence: CSARGDRYNEQFF. CDR3 DNA sequence: TGCAGTGCTAGAGGGGACAGGTACAATGAGCAGTTCTTC.

This chain uses TRBV11-2 with TRBJ2-7; D perhaps matches TRBD1 (6 bases). Trimming shortened V by 0 bases and J by 4 bases, and 13 bases separated the two germline ends. Germline values: CDR1 SGHAT, CDR2 FQNNGV. The CDR3 has 15 amino acids. The CDR3 reads CASSLEGATGYEQYF. Here the CDR3 DNA reads TGTGCCAGCAGCTTAGAGGGGGCAACGGGGTACGAGCAGTACTTC. Supplemented by reference TRBV11-2 and TRBJ2-7, the full variable domain reads EAGVAQSPRYKIIEKRQSVAFWCNPISGHATLYWYQQILGQGPKLLIQFQNNGVVDDSQLPKDRFSAERLKGVDSTLKIQPAKLEDSAVYLCASSLEGATGYEQYFGPGTRLTVT.